Listed here is a single T cell receptor (beta chain). This sample is drawn from a study of blood T cell repertoires in COVID-19. The protocol was immunoSEQ multiplex PCR, while the TCRdb copy is restricted to in-frame clones and leaves out a portion. In the table there are some 95,000 clones, over 70% of which are singletons. The TCR originated in a man in his forties or fifties who had recovered from COVID-19. The sequenced sample was peripheral blood.

CDR3 sequence: CASSYSRRGLYGYTF. In DNA form, the CDR3 reads TGTGCCAGCAGTTACTCGAGAAGGGGACTCTATGGCTACACCTTC. The chain uses TRBV6-5 and TRBJ1-2; tentatively, D is TRBD1 (5 bases). V was trimmed by 0 bases and J by 4 bases, leaving 12 bases between them. This CDR3 has 15 residues. Germline assignment: CDR1 MNHEY and CDR2 SVGAGI.